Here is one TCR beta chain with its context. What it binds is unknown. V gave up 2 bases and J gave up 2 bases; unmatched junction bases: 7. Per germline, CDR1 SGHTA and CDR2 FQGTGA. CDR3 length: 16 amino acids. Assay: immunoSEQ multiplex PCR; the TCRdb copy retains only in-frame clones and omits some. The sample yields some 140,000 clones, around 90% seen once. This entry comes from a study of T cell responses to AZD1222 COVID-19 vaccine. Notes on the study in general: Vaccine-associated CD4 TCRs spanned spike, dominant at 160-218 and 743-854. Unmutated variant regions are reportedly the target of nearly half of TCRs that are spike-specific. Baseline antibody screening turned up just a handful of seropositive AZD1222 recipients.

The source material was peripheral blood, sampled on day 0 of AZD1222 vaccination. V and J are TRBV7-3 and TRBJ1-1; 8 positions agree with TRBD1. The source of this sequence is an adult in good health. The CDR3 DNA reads TGTGCCAGCAGCTTAGCAGGGGGCGCAGGTAACACTGAAGCTTTCTTT. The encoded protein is CASSLAGGAGNTEAFF.